The 15 T cell receptor beta chains reported below all come from one sample, sequenced in a study of blood T cell repertoires in COVID-19. Sequencing was performed with immunoSEQ multiplex PCR; in TCRdb, only in-frame clones are kept and a portion is missing. This sample has more than 110,000 clones, with around 87% found just once. Sequenced sample: peripheral blood. These receptors were taken from a middle-aged woman with acute or convalescent COVID-19.

The chain uses TRBV19 and TRBJ2-4; D might be TRBD2 (6 bases). V lost 1 base and J 8 bases, leaving 12 bases between the germline ends. Germline V lookup: CDR1 LNHDA, CDR2 SQIVND (reference sequence). There are 14 residues in the CDR3. This chain's CDR3 is CASSIGASSDIQYF. The CDR3 nucleotides read TGTGCCAGTAGTATAGGGGCCTCTAGCGACATTCAGTACTTC.

This chain links TRBV4-3 with TRBJ2-7; 9 bases agree with TRBD1. The junction had 4 bases not matched to a gene; V was cut back by 4 bases and J by 3 bases. This CDR3 comprises 14 residues. The germline V gene has CDR1 LGHNA and CDR2 YSLEER. The CDR3 reads CASSPGTGNYEQYF. The CDR3 nucleotides are TGCGCCAGCAGCCCTGGGACAGGGAACTACGAGCAGTACTTC.

The chain has TRBV6-2 or TRBV6-3 and TRBJ2-7; TRBD2 agrees at 9 bases. V shed 6 bases, J shed 0 bases, and the junction held 6 bases outside the gene matches. Germline lookup yields CDR1 MNHEY and CDR2 SVGEGT. The CDR3 spans 15 residues. CDR3 amino acids: CASSPSGRSSYEQYF. CDR3 nucleotides: TGTGCCAGCAGCCCGAGCGGGAGGAGCTCCTACGAGCAGTACTTC.

The rearrangement joins TRBV23-1 to TRBJ2-2, with 9 bases fitting TRBD2. TRBV23-1 is an open reading frame, and its role is uncertain. With 0 bases clipped from V and 5 bases from J, the junction kept 10 bases outside the gene matches. This CDR3 comprises 18 residues. Written as DNA, the CDR3 is TGCGCCAGCAGTCAATCGGTTAGCGGGAGCCCCCGGACCGGGGAGCTGTTTTTT. This gives the protein CASSQSVSGSPRTGELFF.

The V and J genes are TRBV2 and TRBJ1-5; tentatively, D is TRBD1 (6 bases). In germline, CDR1 is SNHLY, CDR2 FYNNEI. V lost 7 bases to trimming and J lost 9 bases, with 16 bases between them. The CDR3 length is 13 residues. CDR3 in amino acids: CASKQGTERPQHF. The CDR3 coding sequence is TGTGCCAGCAAGCAGGGGACGGAAAGGCCCCAGCATTTT.

This chain joins TRBV28 and TRBJ1-6; D is perhaps TRBD1 (6 bases). This CDR3 spans 15 amino acids. Trimming took 5 bases from V and 10 from J, leaving 18 bases between them. Germline V gene data show CDR1 as MDHEN and CDR2 as SYDVKM. In nucleotides, the CDR3 is TGTGCCAGCAGTCTGTATGGGGGCATGCTGTCACCCCTCCACTTT. It yields the protein CASSLYGGMLSPLHF.

This clone was recorded once. The chain combines TRBV19 with TRBJ1-4; weak D call: TRBD1 (6 bases). Germline loops: CDR1 LNHDA, CDR2 SQIVND (reference sequence). Trimming took off 10 bases at V and 3 bases at J, with 18 bases between the two ends. The CDR3 has 15 amino acids. In nucleotides, the CDR3 is TGTGCCATCGGACAACCAGGGGCCCCTAATGAAAAACTGTTTTTT. Residues: CAIGQPGAPNEKLFF.

This chain uses TRBV9 with TRBJ1-6; possible D gene TRBD1, 6 bases. Per germline, CDR1 SGDLS and CDR2 YYNGEE. This CDR3 is 15 amino acids long. V dropped 0 bases and J dropped 10 bases, with 14 bases sitting between them. The CDR3 DNA follows: TGTGCCAGCAGCGTAGGGACAGCGTTTAAATCACCCCTCCACTTT. This gives the protein CASSVGTAFKSPLHF.

The rearrangement uses TRBV6-5 and TRBJ2-7; 10 bases line up with TRBD1. V lost 6 bases and J lost 4; bases outside the gene matches: 6. CDR1 and CDR2 from the germline V gene are MNHEY and SVGAGI. This CDR3 comprises 14 residues. The CDR3 DNA reads TGTGCCAGCAGCCGCGGACAGGGGGGGTACGAGCAGTACTTC. This encodes CASSRGQGGYEQYF.

The chain uses TRBV3-1 (or the pseudogene TRBV3-2) and TRBJ1-5; D remains unclear. CDR1 LGHDT and CDR2 YNNKEL come from the germline V gene (reference sequence). The CDR3 sequence is 14 residues long. Trimming removed 1 base at V and 3 bases at J, with 7 bases between. The CDR3 bases are TGTGCCAGCAGCCAAGTGGGCAACAATCAGCCCCAGCATTTT. Protein sequence: CASSQVGNNQPQHF.

The chain carries TRBV11-2 and TRBJ2-2, with D maybe TRBD1 (6 bases). This CDR3 is built from 16 residues. Trimming cost V 5 bases and J 2 bases, with 15 bases left between them. Germline V lookup: CDR1 SGHAT, CDR2 FQNNGV. CDR3 loop: CASSPSPGHNTGELFF. CDR3 sequence (DNA): TGTGCCAGCAGCCCCTCCCCGGGACACAACACCGGGGAGCTGTTTTTT.

The chain has TRBV6-6 and TRBJ1-1, with unresolved D. CDR1 MNHNY and CDR2 SVGAGI come from the germline V gene (reference sequence). V lost 7 bases and J lost 1, with 19 bases in between. The CDR3 spans 16 residues. CDR3 coding DNA: TGTGCCAGCACCGCCGCCCGATTCGCGGGGAACACTGAAGCTTTCTTT. Translation gives CASTAARFAGNTEAFF.

The chain uses TRBV6-2 or TRBV6-3 and TRBJ1-5; TRBD1 matches 9 bases. CDR3 length: 15 amino acids. Germline loops: CDR1 MNHEY, CDR2 SVGEGT. After removal of 5 bases from V and 6 bases from J, the junction contained 8 bases not matched to a gene. In nucleotides, the CDR3 is TGTGCCAGCAGTGCAAACAGGGGGCTCGCTCAGCCCCAGCATTTT. Protein: CASSANRGLAQPQHF.

This clone was counted a single time. This chain joins TRBV6-5 and TRBJ1-1; 8 nucleotides match TRBD1. Germline V gene sequence: CDR1 MNHEY, CDR2 SVGAGI. J gave up 4 bases and V 7 bases, and 5 bases lay outside the gene matches. The length of the CDR3 is 13 residues. The CDR3 region has the DNA TGTGCCAGCAACCCGACAGGGGTCACTGAAGCTTTCTTT. Amino acid sequence: CASNPTGVTEAFF.

This clone was picked up one time. The chain recombines TRBV5-1 with TRBJ1-1; perhaps TRBD1 as D (5 bases). The ends were cut back, 6 bases at V and 1 base at J, with 10 bases in the middle. The CDR3 runs to 13 residues. The germline V gene has CDR1 SGHRS and CDR2 YFSETQ. CDR3 residues: CASKDQGNTEAFF. CDR3 in DNA: TGCGCCAGCAAGGATCAGGGGAACACTGAAGCTTTCTTT.